This TCR beta chain was sequenced in a study of Ad26.COV2.S vaccination and SARS-CoV-2 variants. Clones were sequenced by immunoSEQ multiplex PCR, and TCRdb holds only the in-frame ones, with some missing. The sample shows 360,000 or so clones, about nine tenths of them seen only once. The sample's treatment: about 20 received Ad26.COV2.S at low or high dose, single or two shots; about 5 received placebo; per-sample allocation not given. Sampling occurred on day 63 after the first vaccine or placebo injection. Whoever gave the sample was an adult aged 18-55 years in Boston. V was shortened by 3 bases and J by 0 bases, with 11 bases between the two germline ends. Germline V gene data show CDR1 as MNHNS and CDR2 as SASEGT. The CDR3 extends over 16 amino acids.

The specimen was peripheral blood, collected in a trial of Ad26.COV2.S vaccine versus placebo. This receptor was taken from a person aged 18 to 59 who received the Ad26.COV2.S COVID-19 vaccine or a placebo. V gene TRBV6-1 combines with J gene TRBJ1-4, with D hard to call. The CDR3 region has the DNA TGTGCCAGCAGTGATTCCCCAACGGCAACTAATGAAAAACTGTTTTTT. As protein: CASSDSPTATNEKLFF.